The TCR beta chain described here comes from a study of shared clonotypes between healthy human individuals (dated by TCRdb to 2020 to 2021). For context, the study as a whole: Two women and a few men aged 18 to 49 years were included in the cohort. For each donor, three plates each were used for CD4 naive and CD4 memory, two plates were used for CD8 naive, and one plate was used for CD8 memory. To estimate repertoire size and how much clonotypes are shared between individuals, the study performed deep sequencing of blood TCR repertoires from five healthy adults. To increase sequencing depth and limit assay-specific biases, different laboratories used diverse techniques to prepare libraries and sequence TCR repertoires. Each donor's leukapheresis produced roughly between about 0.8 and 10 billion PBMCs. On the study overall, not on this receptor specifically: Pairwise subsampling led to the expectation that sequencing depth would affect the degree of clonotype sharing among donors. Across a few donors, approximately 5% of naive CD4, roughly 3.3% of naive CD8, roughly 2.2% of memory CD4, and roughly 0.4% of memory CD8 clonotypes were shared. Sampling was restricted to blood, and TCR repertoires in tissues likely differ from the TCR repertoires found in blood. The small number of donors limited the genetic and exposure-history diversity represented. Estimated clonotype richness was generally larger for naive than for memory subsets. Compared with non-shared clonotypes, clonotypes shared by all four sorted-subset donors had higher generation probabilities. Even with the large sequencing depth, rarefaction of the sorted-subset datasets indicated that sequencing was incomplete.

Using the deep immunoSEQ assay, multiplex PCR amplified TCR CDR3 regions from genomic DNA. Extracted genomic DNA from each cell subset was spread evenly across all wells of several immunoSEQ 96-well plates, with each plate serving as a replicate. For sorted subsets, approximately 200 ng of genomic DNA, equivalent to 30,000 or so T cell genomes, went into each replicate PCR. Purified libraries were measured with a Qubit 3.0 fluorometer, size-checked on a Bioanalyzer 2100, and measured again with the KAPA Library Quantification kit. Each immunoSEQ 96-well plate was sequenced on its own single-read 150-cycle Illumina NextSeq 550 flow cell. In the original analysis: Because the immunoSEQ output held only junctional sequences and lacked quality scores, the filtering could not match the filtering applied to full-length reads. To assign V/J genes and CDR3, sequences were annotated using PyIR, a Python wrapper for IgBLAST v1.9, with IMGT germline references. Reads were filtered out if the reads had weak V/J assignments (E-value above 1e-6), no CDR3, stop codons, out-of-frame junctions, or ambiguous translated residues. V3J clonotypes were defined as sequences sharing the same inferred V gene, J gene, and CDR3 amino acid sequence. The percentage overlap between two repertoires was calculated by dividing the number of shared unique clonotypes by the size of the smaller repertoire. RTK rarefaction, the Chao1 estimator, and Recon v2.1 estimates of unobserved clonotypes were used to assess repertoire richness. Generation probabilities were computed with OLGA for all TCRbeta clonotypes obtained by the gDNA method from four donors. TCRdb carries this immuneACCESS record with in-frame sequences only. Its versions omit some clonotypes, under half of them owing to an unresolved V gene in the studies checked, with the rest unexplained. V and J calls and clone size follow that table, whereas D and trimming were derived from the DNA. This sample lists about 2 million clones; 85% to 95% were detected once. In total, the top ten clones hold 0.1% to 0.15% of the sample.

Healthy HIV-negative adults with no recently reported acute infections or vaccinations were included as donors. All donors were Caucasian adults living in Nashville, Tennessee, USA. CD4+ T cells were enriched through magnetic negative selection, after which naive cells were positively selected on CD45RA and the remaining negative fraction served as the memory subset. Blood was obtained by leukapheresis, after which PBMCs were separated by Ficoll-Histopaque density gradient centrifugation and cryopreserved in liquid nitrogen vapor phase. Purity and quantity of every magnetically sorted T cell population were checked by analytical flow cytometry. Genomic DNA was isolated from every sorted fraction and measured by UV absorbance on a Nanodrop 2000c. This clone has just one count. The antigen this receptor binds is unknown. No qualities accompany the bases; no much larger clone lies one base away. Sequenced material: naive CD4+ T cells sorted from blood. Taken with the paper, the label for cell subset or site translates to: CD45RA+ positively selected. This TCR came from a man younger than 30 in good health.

CDR3 reads: CASSLVAGGNTEAFF. The nucleotides read TGTGCCAGCAGCTTAGTAGCAGGAGGTAACACTGAAGCTTTCTTT. The chain uses TRBV11-3 and TRBJ1-1, with the identity of the D gene unclear. The CDR3 numbers 15 residues from cysteine through phenylalanine. Just the 45-base CDR3 DNA is kept, in frame starting at base 1. The germline V gene provides CDR1 SGHNT and CDR2 YENEEA. The junction shows trimming of 1 base on V and 2 bases on J, plus 11 bases between the germline ends.